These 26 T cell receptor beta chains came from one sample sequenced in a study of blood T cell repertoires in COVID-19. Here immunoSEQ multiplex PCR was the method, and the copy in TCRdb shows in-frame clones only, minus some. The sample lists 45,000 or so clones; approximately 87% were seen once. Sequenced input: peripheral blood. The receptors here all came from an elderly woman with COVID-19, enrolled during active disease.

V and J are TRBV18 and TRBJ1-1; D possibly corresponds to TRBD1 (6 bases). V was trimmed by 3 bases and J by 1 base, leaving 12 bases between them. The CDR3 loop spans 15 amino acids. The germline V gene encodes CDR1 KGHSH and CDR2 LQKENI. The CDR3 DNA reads TGTGCCAGCTCACCCACCCGACAGGAGAACACTGAAGCTTTCTTT. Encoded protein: CASSPTRQENTEAFF.

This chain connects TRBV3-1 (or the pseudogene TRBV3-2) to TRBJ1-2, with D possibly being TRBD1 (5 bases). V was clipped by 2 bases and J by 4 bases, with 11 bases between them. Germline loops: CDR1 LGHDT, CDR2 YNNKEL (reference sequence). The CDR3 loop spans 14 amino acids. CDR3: CASSQTGVGYGYTF. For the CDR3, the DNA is TGTGCCAGCAGCCAAACAGGAGTTGGCTATGGCTACACCTTC.

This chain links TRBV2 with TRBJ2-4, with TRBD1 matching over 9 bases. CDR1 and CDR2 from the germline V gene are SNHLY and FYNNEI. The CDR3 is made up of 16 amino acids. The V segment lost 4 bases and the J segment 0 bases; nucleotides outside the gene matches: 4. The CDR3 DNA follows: TGTGCCAGCAGTGCGGACAGGGGACTAGCCAAAAACATTCAGTACTTC. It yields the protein CASSADRGLAKNIQYF.

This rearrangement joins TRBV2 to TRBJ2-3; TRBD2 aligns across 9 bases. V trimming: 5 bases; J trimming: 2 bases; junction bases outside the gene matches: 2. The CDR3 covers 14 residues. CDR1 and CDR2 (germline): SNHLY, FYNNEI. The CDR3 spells CASSKRGATDTQYF. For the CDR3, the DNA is TGTGCCAGCAGTAAGCGGGGGGCCACAGATACGCAGTATTTT.

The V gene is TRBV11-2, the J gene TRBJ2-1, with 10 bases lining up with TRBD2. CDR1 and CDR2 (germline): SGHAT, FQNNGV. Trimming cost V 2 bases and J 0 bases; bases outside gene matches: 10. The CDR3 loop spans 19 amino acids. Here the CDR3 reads CASSLWVAGGPSSYNEQFF. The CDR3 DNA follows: TGTGCCAGCAGCTTATGGGTAGCGGGGGGCCCCAGCTCCTACAATGAGCAGTTCTTC.

The CDR3 coding sequence is TGTGCCAGCAGTGCCCGCGACAGGGGAAGAAATCAGCCCCAGCATTTT. Encoded protein: CASSARDRGRNQPQHF. The J gene is TRBJ1-5, the V gene TRBV27; 8 bases match TRBD1. CDR3 length: 16 amino acids. Germline V gene data show CDR1 as MNHEY and CDR2 as SMNVEV (reference sequence). V was clipped by 5 bases and J by 4 bases; unmatched bases: 10.

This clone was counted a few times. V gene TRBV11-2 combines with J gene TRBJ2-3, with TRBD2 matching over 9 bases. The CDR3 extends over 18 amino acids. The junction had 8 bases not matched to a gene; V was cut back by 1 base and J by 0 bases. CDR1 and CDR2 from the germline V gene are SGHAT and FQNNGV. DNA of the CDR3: TGTGCCAGCAGCTTAGCTCGGCGGGGGGGCAGGAGCACAGATACGCAGTATTTT. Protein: CASSLARRGGRSTDTQYF.

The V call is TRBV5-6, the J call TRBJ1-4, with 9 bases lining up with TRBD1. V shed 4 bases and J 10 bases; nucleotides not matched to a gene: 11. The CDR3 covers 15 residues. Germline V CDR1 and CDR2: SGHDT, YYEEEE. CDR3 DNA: TGTGCCAGCAGCAAGCGGGACAGGGATCGGAGAAAACTGTTTTTT. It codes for CASSKRDRDRRKLFF.

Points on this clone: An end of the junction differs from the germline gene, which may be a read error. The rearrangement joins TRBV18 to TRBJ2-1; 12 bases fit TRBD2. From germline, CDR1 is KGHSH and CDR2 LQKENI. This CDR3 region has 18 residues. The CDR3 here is CASSAPGLAGGSYNEQFF. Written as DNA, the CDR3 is TGTGCCAGCTCAGCACCGGGACTAGCGGGCGGCTCCTACAATGAGCAGTTCTTC.

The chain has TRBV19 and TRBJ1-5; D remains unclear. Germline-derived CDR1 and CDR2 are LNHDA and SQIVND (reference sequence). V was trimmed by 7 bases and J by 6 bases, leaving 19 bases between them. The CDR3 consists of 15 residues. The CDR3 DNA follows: TGTGCCAGTACATCCTCATCCCGGGGAGGTCAGCCCCAGCATTTT. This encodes CASTSSSRGGQPQHF.

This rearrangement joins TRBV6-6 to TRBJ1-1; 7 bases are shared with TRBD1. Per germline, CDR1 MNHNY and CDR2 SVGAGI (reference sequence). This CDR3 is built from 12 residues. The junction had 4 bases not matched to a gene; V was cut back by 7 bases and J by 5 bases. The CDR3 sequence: CASILQGTEAFF. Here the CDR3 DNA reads TGTGCCAGCATTTTACAGGGGACTGAAGCTTTCTTT.

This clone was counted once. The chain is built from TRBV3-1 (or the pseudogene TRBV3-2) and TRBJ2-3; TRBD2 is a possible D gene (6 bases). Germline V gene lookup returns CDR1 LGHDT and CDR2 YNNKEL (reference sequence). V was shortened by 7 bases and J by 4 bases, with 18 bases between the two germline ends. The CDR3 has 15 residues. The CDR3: CASTPTRVLADTQYF. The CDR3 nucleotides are TGTGCCAGCACCCCGACTAGGGTCCTCGCAGATACGCAGTATTTT.

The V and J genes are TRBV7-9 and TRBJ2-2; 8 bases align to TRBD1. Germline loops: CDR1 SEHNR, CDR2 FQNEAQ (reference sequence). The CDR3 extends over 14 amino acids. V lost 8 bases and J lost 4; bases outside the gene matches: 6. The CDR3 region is CASSQGAATGELFF. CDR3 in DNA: TGTGCCAGCTCCCAGGGGGCCGCCACCGGGGAGCTGTTTTTT.

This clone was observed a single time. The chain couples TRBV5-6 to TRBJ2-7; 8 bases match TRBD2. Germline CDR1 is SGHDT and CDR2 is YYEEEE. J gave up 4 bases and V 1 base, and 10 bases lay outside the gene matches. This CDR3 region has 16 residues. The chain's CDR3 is CASSLMGTSRVYEQYF. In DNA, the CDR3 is TGTGCCAGCAGCTTGATGGGGACTAGTCGTGTATACGAGCAGTACTTC.

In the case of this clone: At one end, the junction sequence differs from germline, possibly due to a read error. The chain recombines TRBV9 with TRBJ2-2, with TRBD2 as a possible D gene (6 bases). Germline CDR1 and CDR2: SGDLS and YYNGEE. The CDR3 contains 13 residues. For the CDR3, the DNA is TGTGCCAGCAGCGTAGGAGGGCTCGGGGGGCTGTTTTTT. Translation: CASSVGGLGGLFF.

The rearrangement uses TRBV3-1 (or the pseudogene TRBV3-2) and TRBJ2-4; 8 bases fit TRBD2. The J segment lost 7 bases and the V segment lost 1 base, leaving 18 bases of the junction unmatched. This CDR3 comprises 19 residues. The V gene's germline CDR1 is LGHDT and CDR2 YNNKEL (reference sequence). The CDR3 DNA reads TGTGCCAGCAGCCAAGCGGGGGCGAGCGGGGGAGGATTCGGGAACATTCAGTACTTC. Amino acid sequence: CASSQAGASGGGFGNIQYF.

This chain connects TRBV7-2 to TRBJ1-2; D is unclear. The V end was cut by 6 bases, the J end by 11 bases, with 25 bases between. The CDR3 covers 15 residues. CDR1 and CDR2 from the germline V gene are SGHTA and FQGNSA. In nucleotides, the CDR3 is TGTGCCAGCAGAGATCGTAAATCCCGAGGCTCGGCGTACACCTTC. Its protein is CASRDRKSRGSAYTF.

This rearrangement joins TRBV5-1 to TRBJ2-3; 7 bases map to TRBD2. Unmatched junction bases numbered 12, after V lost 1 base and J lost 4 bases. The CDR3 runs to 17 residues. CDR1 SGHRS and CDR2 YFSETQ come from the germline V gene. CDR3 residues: CASSLRHLGGMADTQYF. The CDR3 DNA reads TGCGCCAGCAGCTTGCGGCATTTGGGGGGGATGGCAGATACGCAGTATTTT.

Written as DNA, the CDR3 is TGTGCCAGCAGCCTTCCAACTAGCGGGCGGGGATCACGAGGAGATACGCAGTATTTT. Translation gives CASSLPTSGRGSRGDTQYF. The rearrangement uses TRBV3-1 (or the pseudogene TRBV3-2) and TRBJ2-3; 9 nucleotides align to TRBD2. Germline V gene lookup returns CDR1 LGHDT and CDR2 YNNKEL (reference sequence). The CDR3 extends over 19 amino acids. Germline trimming cut 4 bases from V and 5 bases from J; bases unmatched to any gene: 19.

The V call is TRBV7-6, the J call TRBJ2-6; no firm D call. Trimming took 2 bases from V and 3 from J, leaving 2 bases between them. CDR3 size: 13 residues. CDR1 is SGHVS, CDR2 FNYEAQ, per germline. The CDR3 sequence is CASSLRGANVLTF. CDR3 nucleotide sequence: TGTGCCAGCAGCTTACGTGGGGCCAACGTCCTGACTTTC.

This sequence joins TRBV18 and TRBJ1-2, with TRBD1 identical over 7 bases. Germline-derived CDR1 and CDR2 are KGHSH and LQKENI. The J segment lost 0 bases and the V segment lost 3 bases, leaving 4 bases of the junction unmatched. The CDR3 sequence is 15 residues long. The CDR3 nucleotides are TGTGCCAGCTCACCTGGGACAGTCACTAACTATGGCTACACCTTC. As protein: CASSPGTVTNYGYTF.

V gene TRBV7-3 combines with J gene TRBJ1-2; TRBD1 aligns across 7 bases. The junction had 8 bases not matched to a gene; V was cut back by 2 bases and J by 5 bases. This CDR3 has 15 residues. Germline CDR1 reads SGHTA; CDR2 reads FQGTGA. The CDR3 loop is CASSLQPGQLYGYTF. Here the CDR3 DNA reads TGTGCCAGCAGCTTACAACCGGGACAGTTATATGGCTACACCTTC. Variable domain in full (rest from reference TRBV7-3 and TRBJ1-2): GAGVSQTPSNKVTEKGKYVELRCDPISGHTALYWYRQSLGQGPEFLIYFQGTGAADDSGLPNDRFFAVRPEGSVSTLKIQRTERGDSAVYLCASSLQPGQLYGYTFGSGTRLTVV.

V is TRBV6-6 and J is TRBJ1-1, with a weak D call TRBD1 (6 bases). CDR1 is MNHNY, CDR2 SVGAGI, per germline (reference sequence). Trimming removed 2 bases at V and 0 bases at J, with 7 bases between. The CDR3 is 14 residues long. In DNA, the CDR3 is TGTGCCAGCAGTTACGGACAGCTGAACACTGAAGCTTTCTTT. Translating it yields CASSYGQLNTEAFF.

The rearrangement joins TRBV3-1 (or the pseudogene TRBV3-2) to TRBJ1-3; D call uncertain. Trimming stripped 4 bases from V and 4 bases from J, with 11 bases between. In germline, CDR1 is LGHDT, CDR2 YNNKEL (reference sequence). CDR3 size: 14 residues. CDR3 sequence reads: CASSLAVRGNTIYF. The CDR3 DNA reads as TGTGCCAGCAGCCTCGCGGTTCGGGGAAACACCATATATTTT.

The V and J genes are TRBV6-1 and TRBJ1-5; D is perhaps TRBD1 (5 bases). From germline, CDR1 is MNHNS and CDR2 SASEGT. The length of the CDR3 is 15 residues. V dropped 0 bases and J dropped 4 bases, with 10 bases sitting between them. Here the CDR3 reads CASSEAQGANQPQHF. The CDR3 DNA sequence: TGTGCCAGCAGTGAAGCCCAAGGGGCTAATCAGCCCCAGCATTTT.

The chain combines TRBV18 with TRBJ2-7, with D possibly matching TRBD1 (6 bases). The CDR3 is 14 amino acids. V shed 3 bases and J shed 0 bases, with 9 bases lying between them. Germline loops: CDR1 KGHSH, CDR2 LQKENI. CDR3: CASSPDRSSYEQYF. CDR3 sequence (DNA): TGTGCCAGCTCACCGGACAGAAGCTCCTACGAGCAGTACTTC.